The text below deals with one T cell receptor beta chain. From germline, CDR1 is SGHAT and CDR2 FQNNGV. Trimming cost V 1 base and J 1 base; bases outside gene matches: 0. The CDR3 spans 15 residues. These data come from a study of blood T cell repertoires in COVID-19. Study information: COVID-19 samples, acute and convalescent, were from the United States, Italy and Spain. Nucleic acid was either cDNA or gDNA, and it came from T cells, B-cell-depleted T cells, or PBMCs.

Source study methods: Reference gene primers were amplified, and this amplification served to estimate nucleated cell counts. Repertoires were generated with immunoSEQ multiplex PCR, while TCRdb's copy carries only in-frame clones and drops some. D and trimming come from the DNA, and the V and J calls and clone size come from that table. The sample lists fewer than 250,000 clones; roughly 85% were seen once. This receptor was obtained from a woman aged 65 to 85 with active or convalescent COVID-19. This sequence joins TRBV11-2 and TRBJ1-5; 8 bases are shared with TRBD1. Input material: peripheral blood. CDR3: CASSLGTGSNQPQHF. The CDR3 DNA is TGTGCCAGCAGCTTAGGGACAGGGAGCAATCAGCCCCAGCATTTT.